The rows below give T cell receptor beta chains drawn from one sample of a study of identical twins. One entry per CDR3 protein, called by TCRdb with MiXCR from the 5' RACE reads. The data show hundreds of thousands of distinct CDR3 sequences, around 12% seen once. These data also featured in a second study, about yellow fever vaccine responses in identical twins.

Sequenced material: PBMCs. These receptors came from a woman younger than 30 in good health. Both conserved end residues are part of each CDR3. Fields, in order: CDR3 DNA, CDR3 protein, clone size, V gene, D gene, J gene. A D gene is named only where the DNA matches it firmly. The listing skips clone size in some rows; elsewhere it reads once, few, many or a size class.

TGTGCCAGCAGCTTACAGCCTAGCAATCAGCCCCAGCATTTT	CASSLQPSNQPQHF	-	TRBV7-8	-	TRBJ1-5
TGTGCCAGCAGTAGGACAGGGATCTACAATGAGCAGTTCTTC	CASSRTGIYNEQFF	-	TRBV25-1	TRBD1	TRBJ2-1
TGTGCCACCAGTGAAGGGGGGACAGGGTACTACGAGCAGTACTTC	CATSEGGTGYYEQYF	few	TRBV24-1	TRBD1	TRBJ2-7
TGTGCCACCAGTAATGTTTTAGGAGCGGGAGTTACCGGGGAGCTGTTTTTT	CATSNVLGAGVTGELFF	-	TRBV24-1	TRBD2	TRBJ2-2
TGCGCCAGCAGTGACAGGGGATCTAACACTGAAGCTTTCTTT	CASSDRGSNTEAFF	few	TRBV10-1	-	TRBJ1-1
TGTGCCAGCAGCGCCCCGGGACAGGGGAGAGATACGCAGTATTTT	CASSAPGQGRDTQYF	-	TRBV3-1	TRBD1	TRBJ2-3
TGTGCCAGCAGTCCCTCGGTCATCGGGGAGCTGTTTTTT	CASSPSVIGELFF	-	TRBV28	-	TRBJ2-2
TGCGCCAGCAGCTTTAGGGGTGTTGACACCGGGGAGCTGTTTTTT	CASSFRGVDTGELFF	-	TRBV5-1	-	TRBJ2-2
TGTGCCAGCAGCCAGGGCAGGGGAATAATGAATGAGCAGTTCTTC	CASSQGRGIMNEQFF	few	TRBV14	-	TRBJ2-1
TGTGCCAGCAGCCGGGACAGTCTCTCTGGGGCCAACGTCCTGACTTTC	CASSRDSLSGANVLTF	-	TRBV3-1	TRBD1	TRBJ2-6
TGCGCCAGCAGCTTGGTTGGGGCGGGAGAATGGGGCAATGAGCAGTTCTTC	CASSLVGAGEWGNEQFF	-	TRBV5-1	TRBD2	TRBJ2-1
TGTGCCAGCAGTGGACCCGGTGGTAGCACAGATACGCAGTATTTT	CASSGPGGSTDTQYF	few	TRBV2	-	TRBJ2-3
TGCGCCAGCAGAGGGGGGACAGGGATAAACACTGAAGCTTTCTTT	CASRGGTGINTEAFF	many	TRBV5-1	TRBD1	TRBJ1-1
TGCGCCAGCAGCCAATTCGCCGGCAGTCCCCCAGATACGCAGTATTTT	CASSQFAGSPPDTQYF	few	TRBV4-1	-	TRBJ2-3
TGTGCCAGCAGCCAAGAGGTGTACTCAGGACAGGGGGCCAACGTCCTGACTTTC	CASSQEVYSGQGANVLTF	few	TRBV3-1	-	TRBJ2-6
TGTGCCACCAGCAGAGTTGGGCAGGGGGACCAAGAGACCCAGTACTTC	CATSRVGQGDQETQYF	-	TRBV15	TRBD1	TRBJ2-5
TGTGCCAGCAGCTTAGCGGGGGTTACGTTTATGTCCGGGGAGCTGTTTTTT	CASSLAGVTFMSGELFF	few	TRBV7-8	-	TRBJ2-2
TGCGCCAGCAGCTTTCAGGAAGGTGGGGGGCGCACAGATACGCAGTATTTT	CASSFQEGGGRTDTQYF	-	TRBV5-1	-	TRBJ2-3